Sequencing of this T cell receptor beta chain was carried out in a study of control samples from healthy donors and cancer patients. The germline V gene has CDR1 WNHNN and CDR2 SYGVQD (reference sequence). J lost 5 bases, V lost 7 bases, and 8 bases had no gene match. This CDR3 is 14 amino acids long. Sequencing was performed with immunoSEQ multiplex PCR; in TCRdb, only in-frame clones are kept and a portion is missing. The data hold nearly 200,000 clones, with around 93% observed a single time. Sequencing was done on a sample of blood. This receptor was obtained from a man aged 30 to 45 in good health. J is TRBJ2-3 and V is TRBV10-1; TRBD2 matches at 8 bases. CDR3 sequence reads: CASIGGAGKDTQYF. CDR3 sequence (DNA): TGCGCCAGCATCGGGGGGGCGGGGAAAGATACGCAGTATTTT.